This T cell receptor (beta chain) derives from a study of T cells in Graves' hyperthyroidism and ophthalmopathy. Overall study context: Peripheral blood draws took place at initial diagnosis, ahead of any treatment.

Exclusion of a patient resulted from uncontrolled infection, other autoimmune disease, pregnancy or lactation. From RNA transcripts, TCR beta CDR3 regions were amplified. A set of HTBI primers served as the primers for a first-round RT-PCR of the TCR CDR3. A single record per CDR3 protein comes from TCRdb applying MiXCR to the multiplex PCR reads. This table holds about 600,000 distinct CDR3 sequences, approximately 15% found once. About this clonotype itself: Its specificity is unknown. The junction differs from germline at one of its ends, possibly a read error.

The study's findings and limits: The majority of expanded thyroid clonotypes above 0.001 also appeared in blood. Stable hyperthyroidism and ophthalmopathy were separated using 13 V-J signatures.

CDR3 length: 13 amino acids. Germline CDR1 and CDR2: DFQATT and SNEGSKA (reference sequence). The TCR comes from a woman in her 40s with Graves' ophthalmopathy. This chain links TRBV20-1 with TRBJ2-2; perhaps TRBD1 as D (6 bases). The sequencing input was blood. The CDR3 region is CGARGGNTGELFF. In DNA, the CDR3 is TGCGGTGCTAGAGGGGGGAACACCGGGGAGCTGTTTTTT.